This T cell receptor (beta chain) is drawn from a study of tumor-infiltrating lymphocytes in localized non-small cell lung cancer (dated by TCRdb to 2020 to 2023). General notes on the study: The cohort covered several histologies, both smokers and never-smokers, and patients whose samples were collected after neoadjuvant chemotherapy. Resected tumor tissue and uninvolved lung tissue described as non-adjacent to the tumor were contributed by each patient, with both tissues obtained from the same patient. TCR sequencing was one of several integrated assays, alongside flow cytometry, multiplex immunofluorescence, RNA-seq, exome sequencing and proteomics, applied to the same patients. In total, the ICON cohort was made up of some 160 surgical patients who had localized non-small cell lung cancer and whose tumors were resected. A total of around 50 patients were part of the paired comparison of immunoSEQ T-cell fraction between tumor and uninvolved lung.

Overall results and qualifications from the work: Because different pieces of the same tissue were used for different assays, technical variation could not be separated from intratumor heterogeneity. In line with immunofluorescence CD3 counts, TCRbeta sequencing supported higher T cell infiltration in tumors compared with uninvolved lung tissue. TCR-derived T-cell fraction did not differ between the flow cytometry-defined immunotypes IM1 (good prognosis) and IM2 (poor prognosis). Assay coverage differed among patients according to how much tissue was available, so only a subset of the cohort had TCR sequencing. Recurrence-free survival showed no association with tumor T-cell fraction from TCR sequencing (p = 0.61).

Patient enrollment in ICON started in April 2016, and the final patient was enrolled in late 2018. From a subcohort of 70 or so patients, fresh tumor and matched uninvolved tissue were collected for in-depth immune analyses, including TCR sequencing. TCR sequencing was performed on DNA isolated from bulk tissue, without cell sorting. A word on this clone: Its antigen is unknown. Nothing much larger sits one base from this clone, and base qualities are not available.

The CDR3 starts with the cysteine, ends with the phenylalanine, and has 15 residues. The only DNA kept is the CDR3, 45 bases in frame from the first base. V lost 6 bases and J lost 4 bases; the stretch between them is 18 bases long. CDR1 is given as MNHNY and CDR2 as SVGAGI, both from the germline V gene (reference sequence). The immunoSEQ assay used for TCR sequencing gave the T-cell fraction in both tumor and uninvolved lung tissue. The paper's processing steps were these. For survival analysis, patients were split into high (upper tertile) and low (lower two tertiles) T-cell fraction groups and compared by log-rank test. A signed-rank test was used to test differences in T-cell fraction between paired tumor and uninvolved lung samples. Held by TCRdb, this immuneACCESS table contains in-frame sequences only and omits some clones. Under half of the omission traces to an unresolved V gene where checked; the cause of the rest is unknown. V and J calls and clone size are those listed in that table; D and trimming were worked out from the DNA. The sample table records around 25,000 clones; roughly 64% of these occur just once. The ten largest clones add up to about 5.6% of the sample.

The rearrangement combines TRBV6-6 with TRBJ1-2; tentative D gene TRBD1, with 5 bases matching. Sequencing used lung tumor tissue. The clonotype was recovered from a human donor with non-small cell lung cancer. The DNA reads TGTGCCAGCAGCACGAGCCCACAGGTCGGCTATGGCTACACCTTC. Its protein is CASSTSPQVGYGYTF.